This entry lists 18 T cell receptor beta chains sequenced from one sample in a study of blood T cell repertoires in COVID-19 (dated by TCRdb to about 2020). Receptor amplification or capture employed the immunoSEQ multiplex PCR assay. What TCRdb holds here is the immuneACCESS table cut down to in-frame rearrangements. Part of the clones is not present; checked against another copy, under half of the missing clones reflect an unresolved V gene, and the others are unexplained. The sample includes 65,000 to 85,000 clones, with about nine tenths observed a single time. Of the sample, about a tenth is held by the ten largest clones. The sequencing sample was made of peripheral blood. These receptor sequences come from a woman between 18 and 30 years old with acute or convalescent COVID-19.

The chain employs TRBV28 and TRBJ2-7, with unresolved D. There are 14 residues in the CDR3. Germline loops: CDR1 MDHEN, CDR2 SYDVKM. The V and J ends lost 6 bases and 1 base respectively, with 13 bases between them. CDR3 sequence: CASSPTPRSYEQYF. CDR3 in DNA: TGTGCCAGCAGCCCAACTCCTCGATCCTACGAGCAGTACTTC.

This chain joins TRBV4-3 and TRBJ2-3; D is possibly TRBD2 (6 bases). Trimming removed 4 bases from V and 3 bases from J, with 17 bases in between. Germline V CDR1 and CDR2: LGHNA, YSLEER. This CDR3 comprises 16 residues. DNA of the CDR3: TGCGCCAGCAGCCGATCACCGGCGGGAACAACAGATACGCAGTATTTT. Translated: CASSRSPAGTTDTQYF.

V usage is TRBV5-1 and J usage is TRBJ1-4; 8 bases line up with TRBD1. The CDR3 is 14 amino acids. With V trimmed by 4 bases and J by 4 bases, 3 bases remained unmatched. Germline V gene lookup returns CDR1 SGHRS and CDR2 YFSETQ. The CDR3 protein is CASSPDRGNEKLFF. DNA of the CDR3: TGCGCCAGCAGCCCCGACAGGGGTAATGAAAAACTGTTTTTT.

The rearrangement uses TRBV3-1 (or the pseudogene TRBV3-2) and TRBJ1-2; D possibly corresponds to TRBD1 (6 bases). The CDR3 is made up of 18 amino acids. The V gene's germline CDR1 is LGHDT and CDR2 YNNKEL (reference sequence). The V end lost 0 bases, the J end lost 0 bases, and 17 bases lay between the germline ends. CDR3 nucleotides: TGTGCCAGCAGCCAAGATCGGGGCAGGGGCGCCCCTAACTATGGCTACACCTTC. Encoded protein: CASSQDRGRGAPNYGYTF.

This clone has a handful of counts. This chain uses TRBV5-1 with TRBJ2-1, with D possibly being TRBD1 (5 bases). CDR3 length: 15 amino acids. The ends were cut back, 4 bases at V and 4 bases at J, with 15 bases in the middle. CDR1 is SGHRS and CDR2 is YFSETQ in the germline V gene. The CDR3 region is CASSTRGQQYNEQFF. The CDR3 DNA reads TGCGCCAGCAGCACCCGCGGACAACAGTACAATGAGCAGTTCTTC. Filled out from reference TRBV5-1 and TRBJ2-1, the complete variable domain reads KAGVTQTPRYLIKTRGQQVTLSCSPISGHRSVSWYQQTPGQGLQFLFEYFSETQRNKGNFPGRFSGRQFSNSRSEMNVSTLELGDSALYLCASSTRGQQYNEQFFGPGTRLTVL.

Here the CDR3 reads CASSHHRDSPNNEQFF. In DNA, the CDR3 is TGTGCCAGCAGCCACCACCGGGACAGCCCCAACAATGAGCAGTTCTTC. The J gene is TRBJ2-1, the V gene TRBV4-2; 7 bases agree with TRBD1. The CDR3 runs 16 residues. CDR1 and CDR2 (germline): LGHNA, YNFKEQ. V shed 3 bases and J 5 bases; nucleotides not matched to a gene: 10.

The chain links TRBV4-1 to TRBJ1-1; 9 bases are a match to TRBD1. The germline CDR1 and CDR2 sequences are MGHRA and YSYEKL. The J segment lost 6 bases and the V segment lost 4 bases, leaving 6 bases of the junction unmatched. CDR3 size: 14 residues. The CDR3 region has the DNA TGCGCCAGCAGCCCTGGACAGGGGAAGGCTGAAGCTTTCTTT. It specifies CASSPGQGKAEAFF.

The rearrangement links TRBV6-6 to TRBJ2-7, with 11 bases that match TRBD2. The CDR3 length is 15 residues. Germline CDR1 reads MNHNY; CDR2 reads SVGAGI (reference sequence). V trimming: 5 bases; J trimming: 3 bases; junction bases outside the gene matches: 6. The CDR3 nucleotides are TGTGCCAGCAGTGAGCGGACTAGCGGGCTCTACGAGCAGTACTTC. It specifies CASSERTSGLYEQYF.

The gene calls are TRBV5-6 and TRBJ2-1, with 9 bases aligning to TRBD1. There are 15 residues in the CDR3. Trimming took 0 bases from V and 9 from J; bases not matched to a gene: 7. Germline V lookup: CDR1 SGHDT, CDR2 YYEEEE. Written as DNA, the CDR3 is TGTGCCAGCAGCTTGGGCGGGACAGGGTATCCTGAGCAGTTCTTC. This sequence encodes CASSLGGTGYPEQFF.

This clone has only one observation. The J gene is TRBJ1-5, the V gene TRBV7-8, with 10 bases fitting TRBD1. The junction had 7 bases not matched to a gene; V was cut back by 1 base and J by 4 bases. CDR1 and CDR2 (germline): SGHVS, FQNEAQ. This CDR3 region has 17 residues. CDR3 amino acids: CASSLGTGGFGNQPQHF. In DNA, the CDR3 is TGTGCCAGCAGCTTAGGGACAGGGGGATTTGGGAATCAGCCCCAGCATTTT.

Remarks on this clone: This CDR3 is also generated by other DNA sequences in the sample. CDR3 region: CASSLSPGTEAFF. The CDR3 DNA is TGTGCCAGCAGCTTATCTCCCGGTACTGAAGCTTTCTTT. The rearrangement links TRBV11-3 to TRBJ1-1; D remains ambiguous. Germline-derived CDR1 and CDR2 are SGHNT and YENEEA. V lost 2 bases to trimming and J lost 5 bases, with 9 bases between them. This CDR3 has 13 amino acids. Combining the CDR3 with reference TRBV11-3 and TRBJ1-1 gives the whole variable domain EAGVVQSPRYKIIEKKQPVAFWCNPISGHNTLYWYLQNLGQGPELLIRYENEEAVDDSQLPKDRFSAERLKGVDSTLKIQPAELGDSAVYLCASSLSPGTEAFFGQGTRLTVV.

The chain employs TRBV12-5 and TRBJ2-3; the D is unclear. CDR3 size: 16 residues. Germline V gives CDR1 LGHNT, CDR2 FRNRAP. V lost 5 bases, J lost 0 bases, and 15 bases lay in between. In DNA form, the CDR3 reads TGTGCTAGTGGTGCGGAGCCCATCACTAGCACAGATACGCAGTATTTT. This sequence encodes CASGAEPITSTDTQYF.

The rearrangement joins TRBV2 to TRBJ1-4, with D maybe TRBD1 (6 bases). The germline V gene encodes CDR1 SNHLY and CDR2 FYNNEI. V was pared by 6 bases and J by 8 bases, with 10 bases between. CDR3 length: 12 residues. This chain's CDR3 is CASRVDREKLFF. CDR3 DNA: TGTGCCAGCAGGGTCGACAGGGAAAAACTGTTTTTT.

This clone was detected a few times. The chain is built from TRBV15 and TRBJ2-1, with 8 bases fitting TRBD2. With V trimmed by 5 bases and J by 3 bases, 0 bases remained unmatched. Germline CDR1 LNHNV, CDR2 YYDKDF (reference sequence). This CDR3 is built from 13 residues. The DNA of the CDR3 is TGTGCCACCAGCGCGGGGGGCTACAATGAGCAGTTCTTC. This gives the protein CATSAGGYNEQFF.

This chain joins TRBV29-1 and TRBJ2-1; D is unresolved. The germline CDR1 and CDR2 sequences are SQVTM and ANQGSEA. This CDR3 comprises 10 residues. V was cut by 6 bases and J by 5 bases, with 5 bases left in between. The CDR3, as DNA: TGCAGCGTATCCGACAATGAGCAGTTCTTC. Translated, it gives CSVSDNEQFF.

The CDR3 reads CASRKDRGHGQPQHF. As DNA, the CDR3 is TGTGCCAGCAGAAAGGACAGGGGGCATGGGCAGCCCCAGCATTTT. This chain uses TRBV6-5 with TRBJ1-5; TRBD1 agrees at 11 bases. CDR3 length: 15 residues. The V gene end was trimmed by 6 bases and the J gene end by 7 bases; junction bases not matched to a gene: 8. Germline V gene data show CDR1 as MNHEY and CDR2 as SVGAGI.

The CDR3 sequence: CASSPQKDRMISYEQYF. The CDR3 region has the DNA TGTGCCAGCAGCCCCCAGAAAGACAGGATGATCTCCTACGAGCAGTACTTC. This chain connects TRBV21-1 to TRBJ2-7; no DNA check was done on the table's D call, TRBD1. TRBV21-1 is termed a pseudogene. The CDR3 has 17 residues.

This chain links TRBV6-4 with TRBJ2-2, with 12 bases aligning to TRBD1. The CDR3 contains 16 residues. CDR1 and CDR2 from the germline V gene are MRHNA and SNTAGT. V lost 9 bases, J lost 7 bases, and 12 bases stayed unmatched. The CDR3 reads CASSTLGQGAGGELFF. CDR3 bases: TGTGCCAGTTCTACCCTGGGACAGGGGGCCGGCGGGGAGCTGTTTTTT.